Listed below are T cell receptor beta chains from one sample, sequenced in a study of early T cells in non-severe SARS-CoV-2 infection. Each CDR3 protein is one row after TCRdb ran MiXCR on the 5' RACE reads. The data contain roughly 110,000 distinct CDR3 sequences, 11% of them singletons. The sample comprised whole blood. The receptors derive from an adult who was a healthcare worker with PCR-confirmed SARS-CoV-2 infection or an uninfected control (not recorded which). Each CDR3 is given with its conserved first and last residue. The D gene is left open where the match is weak. Part of the rows lack a size; the others show once, few, many or a class for expanded clones.

many	TRBV5-6	-	TRBJ2-1	CASSRELSSYNEQFF	TGTGCCAGCAGCCGGGAGCTCAGCTCCTACAATGAGCAGTTCTTC
few	TRBV10-3	TRBD2	TRBJ2-5	CAISGTGTNPYQETQYF	TGTGCCATCAGTGGAACCGGGACTAATCCGTACCAAGAGACCCAGTACTTC
-	TRBV4-3	-	TRBJ2-5	CASSQDLGNQETQYF	TGCGCCAGCAGCCAAGATCTAGGGAACCAAGAGACCCAGTACTTC
few	TRBV3-1	-	TRBJ2-7	CASSQEWDGTYEQYF	TGTGCCAGCAGCCAAGAATGGGACGGGACCTACGAGCAGTACTTC
many	TRBV29-1	TRBD2	TRBJ2-3	CSVLSQLLAGPTQYF	TGCAGCGTACTTAGTCAACTACTAGCGGGCCCGACGCAGTATTTT
medium-sized	TRBV14	TRBD2	TRBJ2-1	CASSLAGGGNEQFF	TGTGCCAGCTCACTAGCGGGAGGAGGGAATGAGCAGTTCTTC
many	TRBV6-5	-	TRBJ2-3	CASSYSIPLTRGPTDTQYF	TGTGCCAGCAGTTACTCTATACCTCTGACTAGAGGGCCCACAGATACGCAGTATTTT
few	TRBV30	-	TRBJ2-3	CAWSSAADTQYF	TGTGCCTGGAGCAGCGCCGCAGATACGCAGTATTTT
few	TRBV20-1	TRBD2	TRBJ2-3	CSATRLAGNSDTQYF	TGCAGTGCTACGAGACTAGCGGGAAATTCAGATACGCAGTATTTT
few	TRBV7-9	TRBD2	TRBJ2-1	CASSPGLAGGPLNEQFF	TGTGCCAGCAGCCCCGGACTAGCGGGAGGGCCTCTGAATGAGCAGTTCTTC
-	TRBV6-6	-	TRBJ1-5	CASSPVAGNQPQHF	TGTGCCAGCAGCCCCGTAGCCGGCAATCAGCCCCAGCATTTT
many	TRBV30	TRBD2	TRBJ2-1	CAWAGGNEQFF	TGTGCCTGGGCGGGAGGAAATGAGCAGTTCTTC
once	TRBV28	-	TRBJ2-3	CASSLLSRDEDTQYF	TGTGCCAGCAGTTTATTGTCCAGGGATGAGGATACGCAGTATTTT
many	TRBV5-1	-	TRBJ1-2	CASSLAPGEGGGYTF	TGCGCCAGCAGCTTGGCCCCAGGGGAAGGAGGTGGCTACACCTTC
-	TRBV11-2	-	TRBJ2-2	CASSLLPGHENTGELFF	TGTGCCAGCAGCTTACTACCCGGACACGAAAACACCGGGGAGCTGTTTTTT
few	TRBV4-1	-	TRBJ1-4	CASSQARGGTATNEKLFF	TGCGCCAGCAGCCAAGCAAGGGGTGGCACGGCAACTAATGAAAAACTGTTTTTT
few	TRBV6-5	TRBD1	TRBJ2-1	CASSPATGAVYNEQFF	TGTGCCAGCAGTCCCGCGACAGGGGCGGTCTACAATGAGCAGTTCTTC